The subject of this entry is one T cell receptor (beta chain). CDR1 is DFQATT, CDR2 SNEGSKA, per germline (reference sequence). Trimming took off 3 bases at V and 6 bases at J, with 14 bases between the two ends. The CDR3 runs 14 residues. These data come from a study of Ad26.COV2.S vaccination and SARS-CoV-2 variants. The treatment: some 20 received Ad26.COV2.S at low or high dose, single or two shots; 5 received placebo; per-sample allocation not given. Sample collection was performed on day 63 after the first vaccine or placebo injection. Profiled with immunoSEQ multiplex PCR; TCRdb holds only in-frame clones, not every one. The sample has 380,000 or so clones, about 87% seen once.

The chain has TRBV20-1 and TRBJ2-2; D unresolved. The sequencing here drew on peripheral blood, taken in a trial of Ad26.COV2.S vaccine versus placebo. The receptor was derived from a person aged 18 to 65 who received the Ad26.COV2.S COVID-19 vaccine or a placebo. CDR3 loop: CSASESRVAGELFF. CDR3 DNA sequence: TGCAGTGCTAGTGAATCAAGGGTCGCCGGGGAGCTGTTTTTT.